One T cell receptor (beta chain) is described in this entry. As handled by the study authors: Nucleated cell counts were estimated from reference gene primer amplification. The protocol was immunoSEQ multiplex PCR, while the TCRdb copy is restricted to in-frame clones and leaves out a portion. The V and J calls and clone size were taken over from that table, and D and trimming were inferred from the DNA. Among around 70,000 clones listed, 65% to 85% were seen once. This record comes from a study of blood T cell repertoires in COVID-19. V gave up 2 bases and J gave up 8 bases, with 3 bases separating them. This CDR3 has 11 amino acids. Per the germline V gene, CDR1 is LNHDA and CDR2 is SQIVND (reference sequence).

This rearrangement joins TRBV19 to TRBJ2-2, with D uncertain. The receptor was derived from a man aged 45 to 65 with COVID-19, enrolled during active disease. Source material: peripheral blood. In DNA form, the CDR3 reads TGTGCCAGTAGTATAACAGGGGAGCTGTTTTTT. It yields the protein CASSITGELFF.